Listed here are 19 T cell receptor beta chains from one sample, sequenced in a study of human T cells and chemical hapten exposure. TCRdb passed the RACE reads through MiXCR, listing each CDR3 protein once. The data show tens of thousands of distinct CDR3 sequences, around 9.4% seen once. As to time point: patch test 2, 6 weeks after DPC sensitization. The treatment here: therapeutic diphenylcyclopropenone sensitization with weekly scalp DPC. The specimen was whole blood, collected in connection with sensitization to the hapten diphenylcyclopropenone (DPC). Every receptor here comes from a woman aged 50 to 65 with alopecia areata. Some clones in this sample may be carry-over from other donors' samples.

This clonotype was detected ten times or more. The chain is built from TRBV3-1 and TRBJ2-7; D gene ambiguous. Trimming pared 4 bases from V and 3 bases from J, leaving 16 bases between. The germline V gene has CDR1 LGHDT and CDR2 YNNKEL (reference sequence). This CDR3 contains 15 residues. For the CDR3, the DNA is TGTGCCAGCAGCCCACGGAGACCTGTTTTCTACGAGCAGTACTTC. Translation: CASSPRRPVFYEQYF.

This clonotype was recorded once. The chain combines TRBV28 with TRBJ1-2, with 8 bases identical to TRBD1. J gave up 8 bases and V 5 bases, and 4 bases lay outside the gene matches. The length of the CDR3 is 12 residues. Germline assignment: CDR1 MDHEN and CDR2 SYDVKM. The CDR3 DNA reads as TGTGCCAGCAGTGAGGGACAGGCAGGCTACACCTTC. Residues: CASSEGQAGYTF.

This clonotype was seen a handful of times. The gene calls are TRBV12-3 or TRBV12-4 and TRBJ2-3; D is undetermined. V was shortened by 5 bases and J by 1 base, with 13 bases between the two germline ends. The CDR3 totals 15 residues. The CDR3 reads CASSNSARRTDTQYF. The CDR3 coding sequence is TGTGCCAGCAGTAATTCGGCTAGGCGCACAGATACGCAGTATTTT.

CDR3 amino acids: CASNYGRPTDTQYF. The CDR3 region has the DNA TGTGCCAGCAACTACGGGAGACCCACAGATACGCAGTATTTT. The V gene is TRBV2, the J gene TRBJ2-3, with D possibly TRBD2 on 6 matching bases. CDR1 is SNHLY and CDR2 is FYNNEI in the germline V gene. Trimming removed 7 bases from V and 2 bases from J, with 13 bases in between. This CDR3 has 14 amino acids. The complete variable domain, with remaining parts taken from reference TRBV2 and TRBJ2-3, reads EPEVTQTPSHQVTQMGQEVILRCVPISNHLYFYWYRQILGQKVEFLVSFYNNEISEKSEIFDDQFSVERPDGSNFTLKIRSTKLEDSAMYFCASNYGRPTDTQYFGPGTRLTVL.

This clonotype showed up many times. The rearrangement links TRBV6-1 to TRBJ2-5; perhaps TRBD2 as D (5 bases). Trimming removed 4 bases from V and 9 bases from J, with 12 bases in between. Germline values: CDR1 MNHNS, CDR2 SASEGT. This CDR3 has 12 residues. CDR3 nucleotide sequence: TGTGCCAGCAGTGCGGCTAGCTCGGCCCAGTACTTC. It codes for CASSAASSAQYF.

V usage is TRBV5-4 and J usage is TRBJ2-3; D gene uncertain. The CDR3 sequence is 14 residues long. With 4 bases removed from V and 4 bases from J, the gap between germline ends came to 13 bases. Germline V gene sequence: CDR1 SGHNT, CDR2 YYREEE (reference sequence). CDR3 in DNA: TGTGCCAGCAGCCAGGATCAGGTTGCAGATACGCAGTATTTT. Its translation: CASSQDQVADTQYF.

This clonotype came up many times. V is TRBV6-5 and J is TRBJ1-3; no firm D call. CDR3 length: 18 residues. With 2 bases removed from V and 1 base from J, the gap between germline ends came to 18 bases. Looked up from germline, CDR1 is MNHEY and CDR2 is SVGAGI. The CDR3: CASSYTQVPVSSGNTIYF. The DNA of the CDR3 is TGTGCCAGCAGTTACACTCAAGTTCCGGTGTCATCTGGAAACACCATATATTTT.

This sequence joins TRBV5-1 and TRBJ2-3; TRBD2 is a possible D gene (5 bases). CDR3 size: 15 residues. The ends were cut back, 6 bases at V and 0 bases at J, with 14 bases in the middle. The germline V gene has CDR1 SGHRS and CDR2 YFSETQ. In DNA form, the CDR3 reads TGCGCCAGCAAAACCCTCAGCGGAAGCACAGATACGCAGTATTTT. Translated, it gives CASKTLSGSTDTQYF. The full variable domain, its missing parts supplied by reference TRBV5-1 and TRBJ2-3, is KAGVTQTPRYLIKTRGQQVTLSCSPISGHRSVSWYQQTPGQGLQFLFEYFSETQRNKGNFPGRFSGRQFSNSRSEMNVSTLELGDSALYLCASKTLSGSTDTQYFGPGTRLTVL.

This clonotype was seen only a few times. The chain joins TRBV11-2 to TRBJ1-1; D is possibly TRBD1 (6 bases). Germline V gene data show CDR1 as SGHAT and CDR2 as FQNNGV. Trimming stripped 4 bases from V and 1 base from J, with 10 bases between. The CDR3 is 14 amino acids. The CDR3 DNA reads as TGTGCCAGCAGCTCCACGGGACAGAACACTGAAGCTTTCTTT. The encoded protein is CASSSTGQNTEAFF.

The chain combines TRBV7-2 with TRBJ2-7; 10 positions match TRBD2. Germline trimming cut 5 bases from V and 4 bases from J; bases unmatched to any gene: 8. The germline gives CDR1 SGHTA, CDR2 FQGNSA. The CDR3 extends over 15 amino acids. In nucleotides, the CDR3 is TGTGCCAGCAGCCTTCGGACTAGCGGAGAATACGAGCAGTACTTC. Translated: CASSLRTSGEYEQYF.

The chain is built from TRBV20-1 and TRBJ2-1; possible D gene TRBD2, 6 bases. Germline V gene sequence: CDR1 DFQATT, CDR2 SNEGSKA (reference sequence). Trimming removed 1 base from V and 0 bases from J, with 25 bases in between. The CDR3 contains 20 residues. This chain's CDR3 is CSARAFGSAGYLSSYNEQFF. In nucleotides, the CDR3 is TGCAGTGCTAGAGCGTTTGGATCTGCGGGATACCTCAGCTCCTACAATGAGCAGTTCTTC.

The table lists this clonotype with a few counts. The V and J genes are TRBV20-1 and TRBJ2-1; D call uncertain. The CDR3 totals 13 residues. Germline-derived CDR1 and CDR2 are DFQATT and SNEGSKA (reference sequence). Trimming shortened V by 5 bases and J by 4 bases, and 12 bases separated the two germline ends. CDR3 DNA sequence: TGCAGTGCTGTCGACTCGCTATACAATGAGCAGTTCTTC. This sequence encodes CSAVDSLYNEQFF.

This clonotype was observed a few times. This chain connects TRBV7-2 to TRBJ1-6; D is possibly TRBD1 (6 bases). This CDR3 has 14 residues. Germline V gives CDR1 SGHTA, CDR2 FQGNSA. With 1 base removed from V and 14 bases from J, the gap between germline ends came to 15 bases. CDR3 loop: CASSLGYERGALHF. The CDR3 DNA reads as TGTGCCAGCAGCTTAGGATACGAAAGGGGGGCCCTCCACTTT.

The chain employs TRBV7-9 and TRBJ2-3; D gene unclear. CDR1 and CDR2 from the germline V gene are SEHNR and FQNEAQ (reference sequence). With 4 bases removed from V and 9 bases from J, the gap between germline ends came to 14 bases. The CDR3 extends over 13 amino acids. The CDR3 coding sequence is TGTGCCAGCAGCTCGTACCTAGATCGGACGCAGTATTTT. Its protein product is CASSSYLDRTQYF.

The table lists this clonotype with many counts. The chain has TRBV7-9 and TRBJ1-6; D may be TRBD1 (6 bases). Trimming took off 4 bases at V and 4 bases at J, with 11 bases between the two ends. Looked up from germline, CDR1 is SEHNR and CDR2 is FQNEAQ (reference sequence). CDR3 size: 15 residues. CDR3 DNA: TGTGCCAGCAGCTGGAACAGGGAGTATAATTCACCCCTCCACTTT. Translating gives CASSWNREYNSPLHF.

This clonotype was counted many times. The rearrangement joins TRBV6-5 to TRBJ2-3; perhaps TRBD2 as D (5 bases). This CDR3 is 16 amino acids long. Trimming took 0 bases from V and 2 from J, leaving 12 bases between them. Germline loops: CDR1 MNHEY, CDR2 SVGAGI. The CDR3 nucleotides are TGTGCCAGCAGTTACTCCCTTGGAGCGGCCACAGATACGCAGTATTTT. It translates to CASSYSLGAATDTQYF.

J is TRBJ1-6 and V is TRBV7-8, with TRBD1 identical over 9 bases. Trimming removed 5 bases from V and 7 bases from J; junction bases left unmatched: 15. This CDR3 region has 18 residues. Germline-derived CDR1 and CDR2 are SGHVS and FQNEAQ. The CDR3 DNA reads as TGTGCCAGCAGCCCCACGATAGTGGGGACAGGGAGGAATTCACCCCTCCACTTT. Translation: CASSPTIVGTGRNSPLHF.

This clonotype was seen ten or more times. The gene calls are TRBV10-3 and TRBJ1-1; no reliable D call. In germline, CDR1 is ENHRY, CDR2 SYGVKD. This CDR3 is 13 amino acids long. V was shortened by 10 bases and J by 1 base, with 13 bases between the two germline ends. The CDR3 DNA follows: TGTGCCAATTCGGACCAATCGAACACTGAAGCTTTCTTT. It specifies CANSDQSNTEAFF.

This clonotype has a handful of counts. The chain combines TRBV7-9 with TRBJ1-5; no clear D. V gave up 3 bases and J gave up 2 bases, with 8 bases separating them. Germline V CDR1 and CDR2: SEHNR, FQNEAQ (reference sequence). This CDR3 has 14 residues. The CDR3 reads CASSLGRGNQPQHF. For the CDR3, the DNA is TGTGCCAGCAGCTTGGGTCGGGGCAATCAGCCCCAGCATTTT.